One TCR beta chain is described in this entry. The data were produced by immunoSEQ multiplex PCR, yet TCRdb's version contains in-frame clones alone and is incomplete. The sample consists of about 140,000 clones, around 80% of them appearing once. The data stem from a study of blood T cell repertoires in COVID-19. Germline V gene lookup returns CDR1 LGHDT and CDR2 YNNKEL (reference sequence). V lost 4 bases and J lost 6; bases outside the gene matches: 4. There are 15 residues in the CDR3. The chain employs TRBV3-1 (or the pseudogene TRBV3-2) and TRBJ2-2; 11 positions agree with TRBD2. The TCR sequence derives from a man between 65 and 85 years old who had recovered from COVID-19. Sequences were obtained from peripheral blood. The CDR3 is CASSPLAGVSGELFF. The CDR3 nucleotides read TGTGCCAGCAGCCCACTAGCGGGAGTGTCCGGGGAGCTGTTTTTT.